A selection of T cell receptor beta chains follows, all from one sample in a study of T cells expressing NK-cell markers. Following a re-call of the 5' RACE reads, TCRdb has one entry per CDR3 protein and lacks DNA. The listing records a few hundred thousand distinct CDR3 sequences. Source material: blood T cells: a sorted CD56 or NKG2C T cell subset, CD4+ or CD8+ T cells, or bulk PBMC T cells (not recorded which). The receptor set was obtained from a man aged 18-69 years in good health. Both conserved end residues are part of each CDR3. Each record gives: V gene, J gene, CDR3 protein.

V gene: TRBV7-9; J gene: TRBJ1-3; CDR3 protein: CASSQDRIVGNTIYF
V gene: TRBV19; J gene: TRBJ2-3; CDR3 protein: CASSIGRSTDTQYF
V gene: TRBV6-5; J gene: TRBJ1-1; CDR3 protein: CASSYKASTEAFF
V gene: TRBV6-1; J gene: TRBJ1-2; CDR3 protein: CASSSRGQGYGYTF
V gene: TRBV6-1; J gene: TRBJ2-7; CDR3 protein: CASSRDHANYEQYF
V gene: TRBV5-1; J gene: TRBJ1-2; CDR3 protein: CASSYSPGQDYGYTF
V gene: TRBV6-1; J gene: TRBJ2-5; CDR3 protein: CASREQGIQETQYF
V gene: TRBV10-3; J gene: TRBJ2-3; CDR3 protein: CAISIGAADTQYF
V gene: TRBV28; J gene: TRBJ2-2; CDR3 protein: CAIWDREFTGELFF
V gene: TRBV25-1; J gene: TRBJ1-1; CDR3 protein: CASCSGTGRPEAFF
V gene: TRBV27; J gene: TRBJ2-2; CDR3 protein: CASTAAGAVTGELFF
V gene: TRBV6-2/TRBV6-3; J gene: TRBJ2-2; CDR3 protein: CASSYWQSGTGELFF
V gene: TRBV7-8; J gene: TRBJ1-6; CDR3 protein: CASSLWGRDNSPLHF
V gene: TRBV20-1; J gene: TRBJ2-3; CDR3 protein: CSVNVGGNTDTQYF
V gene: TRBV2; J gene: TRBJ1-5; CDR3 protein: CASSEGVWQPQHF
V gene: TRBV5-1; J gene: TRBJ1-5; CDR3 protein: CASSPPTLQEGGLGPQHF
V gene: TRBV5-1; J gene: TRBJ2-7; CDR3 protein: CASSLDQIRTYEQYF
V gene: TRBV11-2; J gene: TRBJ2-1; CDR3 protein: CASSFISGLWNEQFF
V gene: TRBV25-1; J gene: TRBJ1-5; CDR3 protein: CARDGGGKKYSNQPQHF
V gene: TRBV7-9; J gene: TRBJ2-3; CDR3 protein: CASSLAYREGDTQYF
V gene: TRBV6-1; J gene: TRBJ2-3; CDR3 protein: CASRKGGLSTDTQYF
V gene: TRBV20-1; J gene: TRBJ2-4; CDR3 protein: CSAPYQGQNIQYF